This section outlines one T cell receptor (beta chain) sequence together with its context. Its antigen remains unidentified. The sample holds no much larger clone one base away, and base qualities are not on file. TCRbeta CDR3 regions were amplified from genomic DNA by means of the immunoSEQ Assay, a bias-controlled multiplex PCR. In the source study's methods: The number of nucleated cells in each sample was estimated by amplification of reference gene primers within the assay. To quantify the absolute abundance of each unique TCRbeta CDR3 rearrangement, sequence reads were collapsed and filtered. For each sample, productive Simpson clonality was calculated as the square root of Simpson's diversity index across productive rearrangements. Here the immuneACCESS table is served through TCRdb, limited to in-frame sequences with V and J called. Missing clones are a known gap in these copies; in checked studies unresolved V genes cover under half, and the rest lacks a known reason. V and J calls plus clone size are reproduced from that table; the DNA served to infer D and trimming. Here the sample has 110,000 to 150,000 clones; 70% to 85% occur a single time. The top ten constitute 10% to 13% of the sample.

This record comes from a study of blood T cell repertoires in COVID-19 (dated by TCRdb to 2018 to 2020). Regarding the study in general: Collaborator samples came from the United States, Italy and Spain and covered acute and convalescent phases of COVID-19. The prospective study material was composed of cDNA or gDNA derived from T cells, B-cell-depleted T cells, or PBMCs. The dataset comprised deeply sampled blood TCRbeta repertoires from subjects exposed to, actively infected with, or recovered from COVID-19. The repertoires were made available in a free public database intended to serve as a resource for research on the immune response to SARS-CoV-2. Samples were obtained from the ongoing ImmuneRACE study (first 160 participants) and from 950 to 1,500 subjects provided by 6 global collaborators. Sample metadata almost always included a de-identified subject ID, COVID-19 status, age in years and sex. Where available, HLA class I and class II types were taken from metadata supplied by the sample provider and were not determined by assay-based typing.

General conclusions and limits of the study: The quantity of clinical and demographic metadata differed by source and by participant and was supplied without curation.

From the cysteine through the phenylalanine, the CDR3 covers 13 amino acids. The kept DNA is CDR3 alone, 39 bases in frame from the first base. The V end loses 1 base and the J end loses 14 bases, and a stretch of 17 bases separates them. Collaborating institutions collected whole blood in K2EDTA tubes following their own protocols. Collaborator samples were shipped for TCRbeta analysis as frozen whole blood, isolated PBMCs, or DNA extracted from either sample type. This sequence was found in a man in his sixties with active or convalescent COVID-19. The chain couples TRBV12-3 or TRBV12-4 to TRBJ1-1, with a weak D call of TRBD1 (5 bases match). The sample consisted of peripheral blood. Here the CDR3 is given as CASSLGPGVRSFF. The sequence in DNA is TGTGCCAGCAGTTTAGGACCGGGGGTTCGAAGCTTCTTT.